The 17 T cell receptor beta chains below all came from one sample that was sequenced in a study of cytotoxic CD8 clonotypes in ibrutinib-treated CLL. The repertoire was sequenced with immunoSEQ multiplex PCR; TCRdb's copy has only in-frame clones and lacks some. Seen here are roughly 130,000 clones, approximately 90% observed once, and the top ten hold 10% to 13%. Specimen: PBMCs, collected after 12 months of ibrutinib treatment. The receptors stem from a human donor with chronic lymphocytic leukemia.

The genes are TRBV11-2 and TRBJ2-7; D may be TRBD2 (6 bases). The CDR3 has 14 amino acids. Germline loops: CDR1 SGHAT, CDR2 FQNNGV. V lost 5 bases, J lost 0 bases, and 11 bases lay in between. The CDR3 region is CASSLSGPSYEQYF. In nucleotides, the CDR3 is TGTGCCAGCAGCCTTAGCGGCCCCTCCTACGAGCAGTACTTC.

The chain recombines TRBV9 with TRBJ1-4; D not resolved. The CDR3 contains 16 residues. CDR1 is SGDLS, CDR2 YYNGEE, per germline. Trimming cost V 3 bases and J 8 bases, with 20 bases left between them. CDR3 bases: TGTGCCAGCAGCGAGGACTCTTCGGATGCACGGGAAAAACTGTTTTTT. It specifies CASSEDSSDAREKLFF.

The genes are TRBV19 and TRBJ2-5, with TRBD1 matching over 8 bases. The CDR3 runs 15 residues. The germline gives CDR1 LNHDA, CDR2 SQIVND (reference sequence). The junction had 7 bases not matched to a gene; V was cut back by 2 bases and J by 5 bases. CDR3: CASSIRQGARETQYF. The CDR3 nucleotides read TGTGCCAGTAGTATAAGGCAGGGGGCAAGGGAGACCCAGTACTTC.

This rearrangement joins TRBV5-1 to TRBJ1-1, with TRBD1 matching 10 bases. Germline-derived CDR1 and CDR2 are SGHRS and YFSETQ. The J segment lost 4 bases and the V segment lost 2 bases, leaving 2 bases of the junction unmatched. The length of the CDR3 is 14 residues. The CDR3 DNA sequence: TGCGCCAGCAGCTTTAGACAGGGGGCCACTGAAGCTTTCTTT. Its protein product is CASSFRQGATEAFF. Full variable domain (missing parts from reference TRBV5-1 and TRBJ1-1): KAGVTQTPRYLIKTRGQQVTLSCSPISGHRSVSWYQQTPGQGLQFLFEYFSETQRNKGNFPGRFSGRQFSNSRSEMNVSTLELGDSALYLCASSFRQGATEAFFGQGTRLTVV.

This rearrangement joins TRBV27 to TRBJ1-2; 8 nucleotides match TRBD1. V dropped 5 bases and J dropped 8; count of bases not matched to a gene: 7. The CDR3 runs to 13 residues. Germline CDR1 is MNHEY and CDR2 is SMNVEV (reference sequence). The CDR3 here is CASSPRTGLGYTF. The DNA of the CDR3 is TGTGCCAGCAGTCCCCGGACAGGGTTGGGCTACACCTTC.

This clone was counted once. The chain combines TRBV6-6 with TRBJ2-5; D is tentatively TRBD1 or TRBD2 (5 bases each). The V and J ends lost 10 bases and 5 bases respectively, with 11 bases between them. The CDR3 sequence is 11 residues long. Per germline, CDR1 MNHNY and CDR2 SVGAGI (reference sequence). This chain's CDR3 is CATLGGETQYF. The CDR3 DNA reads TGTGCCACCCTTGGGGGTGAGACCCAGTACTTC.

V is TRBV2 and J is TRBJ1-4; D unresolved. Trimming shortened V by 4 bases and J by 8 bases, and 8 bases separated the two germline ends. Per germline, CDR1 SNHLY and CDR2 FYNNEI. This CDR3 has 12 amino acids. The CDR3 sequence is CASSAPLEKLFF. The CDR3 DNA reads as TGTGCCAGCAGTGCCCCCCTCGAAAAACTGTTTTTT.

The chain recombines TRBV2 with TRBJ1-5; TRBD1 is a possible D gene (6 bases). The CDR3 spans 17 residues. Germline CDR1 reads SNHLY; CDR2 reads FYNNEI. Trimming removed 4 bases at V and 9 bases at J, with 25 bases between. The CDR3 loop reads CASSGFGAQGRESPQHF. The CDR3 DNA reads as TGTGCCAGCAGTGGGTTTGGGGCTCAGGGGCGCGAGTCGCCCCAGCATTTT.

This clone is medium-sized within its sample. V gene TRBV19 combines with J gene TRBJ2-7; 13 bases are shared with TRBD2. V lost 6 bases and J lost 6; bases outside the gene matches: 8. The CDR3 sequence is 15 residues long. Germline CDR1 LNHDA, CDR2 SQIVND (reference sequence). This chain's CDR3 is CASSRTSGSLSEQYF. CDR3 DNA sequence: TGTGCCAGTAGCCGGACTAGCGGGAGTCTATCCGAGCAGTACTTC.

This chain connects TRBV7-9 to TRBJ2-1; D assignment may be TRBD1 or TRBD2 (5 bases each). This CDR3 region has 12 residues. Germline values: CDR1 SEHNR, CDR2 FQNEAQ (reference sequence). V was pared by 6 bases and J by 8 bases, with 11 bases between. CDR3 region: CASRTGGDEQFF. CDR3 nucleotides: TGTGCCAGCAGAACAGGAGGCGATGAGCAGTTCTTC.

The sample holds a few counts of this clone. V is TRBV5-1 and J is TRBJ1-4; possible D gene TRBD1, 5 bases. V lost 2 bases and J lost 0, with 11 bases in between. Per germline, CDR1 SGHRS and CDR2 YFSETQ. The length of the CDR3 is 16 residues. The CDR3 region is CASSLGTVPTNEKLFF. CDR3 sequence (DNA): TGCGCCAGCAGCTTAGGGACGGTTCCAACTAATGAAAAACTGTTTTTT.

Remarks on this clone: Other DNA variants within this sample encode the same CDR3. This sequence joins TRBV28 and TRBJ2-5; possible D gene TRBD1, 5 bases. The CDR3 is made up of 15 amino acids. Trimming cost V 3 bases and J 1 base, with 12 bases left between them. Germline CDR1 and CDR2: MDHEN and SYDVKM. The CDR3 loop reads CASSLGQGVQETQYF. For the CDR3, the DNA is TGTGCCAGCAGTTTGGGGCAGGGCGTCCAAGAGACCCAGTACTTC.

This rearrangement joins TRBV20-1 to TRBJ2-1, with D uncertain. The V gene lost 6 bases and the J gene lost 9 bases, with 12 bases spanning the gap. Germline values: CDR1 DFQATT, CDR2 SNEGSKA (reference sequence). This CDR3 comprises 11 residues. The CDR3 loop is CSAKDVGEQFF. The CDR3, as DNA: TGCAGTGCCAAGGACGTGGGTGAGCAGTTCTTC.

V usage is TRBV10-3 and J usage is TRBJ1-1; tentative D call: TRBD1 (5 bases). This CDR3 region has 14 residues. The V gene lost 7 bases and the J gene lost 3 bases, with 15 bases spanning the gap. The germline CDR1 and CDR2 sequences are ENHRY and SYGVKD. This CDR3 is CAINQNRGDTEAFF. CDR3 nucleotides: TGTGCCATCAACCAAAATAGAGGGGACACTGAAGCTTTCTTT.

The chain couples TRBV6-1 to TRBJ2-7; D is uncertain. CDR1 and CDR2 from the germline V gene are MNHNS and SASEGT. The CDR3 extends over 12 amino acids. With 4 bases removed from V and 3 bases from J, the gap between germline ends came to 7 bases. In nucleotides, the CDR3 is TGTGCCAGCAGTGGGGTCTTCTACGAGCAGTACTTC. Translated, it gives CASSGVFYEQYF.

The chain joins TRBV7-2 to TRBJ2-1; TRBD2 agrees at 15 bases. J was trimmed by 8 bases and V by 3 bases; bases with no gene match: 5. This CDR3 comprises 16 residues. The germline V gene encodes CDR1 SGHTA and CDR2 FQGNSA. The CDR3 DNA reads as TGTGCCAGCAGCTTGCCAAGGACTAGCGGGAGGGATGAGCAGTTCTTC. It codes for CASSLPRTSGRDEQFF.

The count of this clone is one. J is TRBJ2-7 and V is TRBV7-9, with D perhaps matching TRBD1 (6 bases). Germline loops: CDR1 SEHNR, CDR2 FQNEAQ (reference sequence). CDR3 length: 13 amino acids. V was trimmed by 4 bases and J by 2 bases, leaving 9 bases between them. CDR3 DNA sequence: TGTGCCAGCAGCTCTGAGGGGGCCTACGAGCAGTACTTC. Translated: CASSSEGAYEQYF.